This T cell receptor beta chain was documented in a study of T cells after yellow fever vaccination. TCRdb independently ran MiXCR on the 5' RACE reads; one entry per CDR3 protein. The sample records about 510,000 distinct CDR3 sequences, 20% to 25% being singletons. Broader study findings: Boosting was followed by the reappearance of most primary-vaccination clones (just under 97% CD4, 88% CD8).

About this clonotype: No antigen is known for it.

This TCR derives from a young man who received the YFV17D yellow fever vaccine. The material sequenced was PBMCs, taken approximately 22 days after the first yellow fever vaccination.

In nucleotides, the CDR3 is TGTGCCAGCAGTTTCACAGGGACCTACGAGCAGTACTTC. Translated: CASSFTGTYEQYF. The chain carries TRBV28 and TRBJ2-7; D may be TRBD1 (6 bases). The germline V gene encodes CDR1 MDHEN and CDR2 SYDVKM. The CDR3 is 13 residues long. Trimming removed 3 bases at V and 2 bases at J, with 8 bases between.